This entry lists 4 T cell receptor beta chains sequenced from one sample in a study of blood T cell repertoires in COVID-19. The method was immunoSEQ multiplex PCR; TCRdb's version includes in-frame clones alone and lacks a portion of them. The sample has 200,000 or so clones, approximately 80% seen once. The sequenced sample was peripheral blood. These receptors all come from a human donor with acute or convalescent COVID-19. The donor label of this sample is uncertain.

The V and J genes are TRBV2 and TRBJ1-2; D is perhaps TRBD1 (5 bases). CDR3 length equals 13 residues. The germline V gene encodes CDR1 SNHLY and CDR2 FYNNEI. Trimming pared 2 bases from V and 8 bases from J, leaving 12 bases between. CDR3 loop: CASSERGIGGYTF. For the CDR3, the DNA is TGTGCCAGCAGTGAAAGGGGTATAGGGGGCTACACCTTC.

The chain employs TRBV6-5 and TRBJ1-3; D call uncertain. The ends were cut back, 6 bases at V and 0 bases at J, with 12 bases in the middle. There are 15 residues in the CDR3. From germline, CDR1 is MNHEY and CDR2 SVGAGI. The CDR3 coding sequence is TGTGCCAGCAGCCCCGCAGTGCTCTCTGGAAACACCATATATTTT. Residues: CASSPAVLSGNTIYF.

Here the CDR3 reads CASSLTSGTRNEQFF. DNA of the CDR3: TGTGCCAGCAGCTTGACTAGCGGGACCCGCAATGAGCAGTTCTTC. The V call is TRBV5-4, the J call TRBJ2-1, with 10 bases that match TRBD2. Germline V gene lookup returns CDR1 SGHNT and CDR2 YYREEE (reference sequence). Trimming at V came to 1 base and at J to 6 bases, leaving 4 bases not matched to a gene. The CDR3 covers 15 residues.

The chain couples TRBV19 to TRBJ1-1; 7 bases are a match to TRBD1. CDR3 length: 14 residues. With 4 bases clipped from V and 6 bases from J, the junction kept 8 bases outside the gene matches. Germline CDR1 reads LNHDA; CDR2 reads SQIVND (reference sequence). The CDR3 here is CASSKLTGAAEAFF. For the CDR3, the DNA is TGTGCCAGTAGTAAACTCACAGGGGCCGCTGAAGCTTTCTTT.